This TCR beta chain originates from a study of tumor-infiltrating lymphocytes in primary liver carcinoma. Study information: Between roughly 4.2 and 11 cm across, the tumors were all of stage T1-T3 N0M0.

A constant-region primer served to make TCR beta cDNA from about 490 ng total RNA. Construction of TCR beta libraries relied on three successive nested multiplex PCR rounds employing slightly modified ARM-PCR. The first two PCR rounds, nine to ten cycles each, used TRBV1-TRBV30 forward primers and a C-beta reverse primer. In TCRdb, the multiplex PCR reads were re-called with MiXCR into one record per CDR3 protein. The table shows about 180,000 distinct CDR3 sequences, with roughly 60% occurring only once. The source of the blood RNA was unsorted whole blood, and germline DNA was extracted as well. Per germline, CDR1 SGHAT and CDR2 FQNNGV. The CDR3 loop spans 13 amino acids. Study-wide findings and caveats: Researchers found tumor-adjacent and tumor-blood pairs overlapped less than tumor region pairs.

Concerning this clonotype itself: Its antigen is not known. One end of the junction varies from germline; a read error may be responsible.

The clonotype was recovered from a man aged 35 to 55 with primary liver carcinoma and hepatitis B virus infection. The rearrangement links TRBV11-2 to TRBJ1-1, with a weak D call TRBD1 (6 bases). The source material was peripheral blood. CDR3 amino acids: CANSRNRDTEASF. In DNA form, the CDR3 reads TGTGCCAACAGTAGGAACAGGGACACTGAAGCTTCCTTT.